The next 26 T cell receptor beta chains were all read from a single sample in a study of blood T cell repertoires in COVID-19. TCRdb's table, derived via immunoSEQ multiplex PCR, lists solely in-frame clones and lacks some. This sample has about 240,000 clones, with roughly 81% found just once. Sequenced sample: peripheral blood. The receptors originated from a woman older than 75 with COVID-19, enrolled during active disease.

The chain is built from TRBV6-2 or TRBV6-3 and TRBJ1-1; no definite D call. Germline lookup yields CDR1 MNHEY and CDR2 SVGEGT. CDR3 length: 17 residues. Trimming took off 0 bases at V and 0 bases at J, with 14 bases between the two ends. This CDR3 is CASSYSMGVRMNTEAFF. CDR3 coding DNA: TGTGCCAGCAGTTACTCGATGGGTGTCAGGATGAACACTGAAGCTTTCTTT.

The chain has TRBV29-1 and TRBJ1-2; 9 bases fit TRBD1. With 3 bases clipped from V and 9 bases from J, the junction kept 5 bases outside the gene matches. There are 12 residues in the CDR3. Germline CDR1 reads SQVTM; CDR2 reads ANQGSEA. CDR3 coding DNA: TGCAGCGTTGATATTACAGGGGGCAGCTACACCTTC. This encodes CSVDITGGSYTF. The full variable domain, completed using reference TRBV29-1 and TRBJ1-2, is SAVISQKPSRDICQRGTSLTIQCQVDSQVTMMFWYRQQPGQSLTLIATANQGSEATYESGFVIDKFPISRPNLTFSTLTVSNMSPEDSSIYLCSVDITGGSYTFGSGTRLTVV.

This clone appeared a few times. J is TRBJ2-7 and V is TRBV7-8; D is possibly TRBD1 (7 bases). The CDR3 runs 14 residues. V was clipped by 5 bases and J by 3 bases, with 14 bases between them. The V gene's germline CDR1 is SGHVS and CDR2 FQNEAQ. DNA for the CDR3: TGTGCCAGCAGCCCCAGACAGGGAGGCTACGAGCAGTACTTC. Its protein product is CASSPRQGGYEQYF.

The rearrangement links TRBV6-5 to TRBJ2-2; no clear D. Germline lookup yields CDR1 MNHEY and CDR2 SVGAGI. V gave up 6 bases and J gave up 9 bases, with 8 bases separating them. The CDR3 has 11 residues. This CDR3 is CASSSKRELFF. CDR3 bases: TGTGCCAGCAGCTCAAAGCGGGAGCTGTTTTTT.

The rearrangement uses TRBV7-9 and TRBJ1-6; a possible D gene is TRBD1 (5 bases). This CDR3 comprises 15 residues. Germline values: CDR1 SEHNR, CDR2 FQNEAQ (reference sequence). Trimming removed 5 bases from V and 0 bases from J, with 8 bases in between. The CDR3 spells CASSLDSSYNSPLHF. The CDR3 region has the DNA TGTGCCAGCAGCCTCGACAGCTCCTATAATTCACCCCTCCACTTT.

The rearrangement uses TRBV30 and TRBJ1-1; 7 bases are shared with TRBD1. This CDR3 comprises 13 residues. With 3 bases clipped from V and 5 bases from J, the junction kept 6 bases outside the gene matches. The V gene's germline CDR1 is GTSNPN and CDR2 SVGIG (reference sequence). In nucleotides, the CDR3 is TGTGCCTGGAGCGGACAGGCTGGGACTGAAGCTTTCTTT. As protein: CAWSGQAGTEAFF.

The DNA of the CDR3 is TGCGCCAGCAGCCAAGTTGAGGTAGATGAAAAACTGTTTTTT. The encoded protein is CASSQVEVDEKLFF. The chain links TRBV4-1 to TRBJ1-4; unclear D gene. Between the trimmed V and J ends, which lost 1 base and 6 bases, there was a span of 9 bases. Germline assignment: CDR1 MGHRA and CDR2 YSYEKL. The CDR3 has 14 amino acids.

This chain connects TRBV12-3 or TRBV12-4 to TRBJ2-7; TRBD2 is a possible D gene (6 bases). V lost 6 bases to trimming and J lost 4 bases, with 7 bases between them. This CDR3 region has 11 residues. CDR3 sequence: CASSRGYEQYF. In nucleotides, the CDR3 is TGTGCCAGCAGCCGGGGGTACGAGCAGTACTTC.

The CDR3 nucleotides read TGCGCCAGCAGTGATCCTAACACTGAAGCTTTCTTT. This encodes CASSDPNTEAFF. The chain is built from TRBV10-1 and TRBJ1-1, with D hard to call. CDR1 is WNHNN and CDR2 is SYGVQD in the germline V gene (reference sequence). The V end was cut by 3 bases, the J end by 2 bases, with 4 bases between. CDR3 length: 12 amino acids.

This chain uses TRBV5-1 with TRBJ2-3, with D perhaps TRBD2 (6 bases). Trimming took off 0 bases at V and 2 bases at J, with 10 bases between the two ends. CDR3 length: 15 amino acids. The germline V gene has CDR1 SGHRS and CDR2 YFSETQ. The CDR3, as DNA: TGCGCCAGCAGCTTGGCCAGGGACTTCACAGATACGCAGTATTTT. It specifies CASSLARDFTDTQYF.

V usage is TRBV5-4 and J usage is TRBJ1-2, with D unresolved. The germline gives CDR1 SGHNT, CDR2 YYREEE (reference sequence). The CDR3 runs to 16 residues. V dropped 1 base and J dropped 2 bases, with 15 bases sitting between them. CDR3 nucleotide sequence: TGTGCCAGCAGCTTGACCGGGGTATTTCCAAACTATGGCTACACCTTC. This sequence encodes CASSLTGVFPNYGYTF.

The chain carries TRBV5-1 and TRBJ2-7; weak D call: TRBD1 (6 bases). Germline V lookup: CDR1 SGHRS, CDR2 YFSETQ. The length of the CDR3 is 14 residues. V lost 2 bases and J lost 0, with 9 bases in between. CDR3 protein: CASSLQGPSYEQYF. DNA for the CDR3: TGCGCCAGCAGCTTACAGGGTCCCTCCTACGAGCAGTACTTC.

The chain combines TRBV5-1 with TRBJ1-1; tentatively, D is TRBD1 (6 bases). The CDR3 is made up of 16 amino acids. The V end was cut by 2 bases, the J end by 1 base, with 15 bases between. Germline CDR1 and CDR2: SGHRS and YFSETQ. CDR3 amino acids: CASSLAGARTNTEAFF. In nucleotides, the CDR3 is TGCGCCAGCAGCTTAGCAGGGGCTCGGACGAACACTGAAGCTTTCTTT.

This clone has just a few counts. The V gene is TRBV2, the J gene TRBJ1-5; possible D gene TRBD1, 6 bases. Germline CDR1 is SNHLY and CDR2 is FYNNEI. The CDR3 sequence is 12 residues long. Trimming left V 6 bases short and J 6 bases short, with 9 bases between. The CDR3 loop reads CASRLDSQPQHF. The DNA of the CDR3 is TGTGCCAGCAGACTGGACAGTCAGCCCCAGCATTTT.

V usage is TRBV30 and J usage is TRBJ2-5; a weak D match, TRBD2 (6 bases). Trimming cost V 3 bases and J 0 bases, with 14 bases left between them. CDR1 and CDR2 from the germline V gene are GTSNPN and SVGIG (reference sequence). This CDR3 comprises 15 residues. CDR3 DNA: TGTGCCTGGAGCCTAGGCGGGAAGTACCAAGAGACCCAGTACTTC. As protein: CAWSLGGKYQETQYF.

This sequence joins TRBV10-3 and TRBJ1-1; a weak D match, TRBD1 (5 bases). The V and J ends lost 5 bases and 1 base respectively, with 11 bases between them. This CDR3 is built from 14 residues. CDR1 and CDR2 (germline): ENHRY, SYGVKD. The DNA for the CDR3 is TGTGCCATCAGTCCGGGACTTCCGAACACTGAAGCTTTCTTT. Encoded protein: CAISPGLPNTEAFF.

The gene calls are TRBV7-8 and TRBJ1-1; the D is unclear. Germline V gene data show CDR1 as SGHVS and CDR2 as FQNEAQ. The CDR3 has 14 amino acids. V shed 5 bases and J shed 1 base, with 11 bases lying between them. CDR3 DNA: TGTGCCAGCAGCCCTAGCGAAGCGAACACTGAAGCTTTCTTT. It encodes CASSPSEANTEAFF.

The chain combines TRBV5-1 with TRBJ2-2; the D is unclear. The germline gives CDR1 SGHRS, CDR2 YFSETQ. Trimming cost V 3 bases and J 2 bases, with 8 bases left between them. This CDR3 spans 14 amino acids. CDR3 amino acids: CASSWASNTGELFF. CDR3 in DNA: TGCGCCAGCAGCTGGGCTTCCAACACCGGGGAGCTGTTTTTT.

The J gene is TRBJ2-1, the V gene TRBV4-1, with 10 positions matching TRBD2. Trimming cost V 1 base and J 7 bases; bases outside gene matches: 19. CDR1 is MGHRA and CDR2 is YSYEKL in the germline V gene. The CDR3 is 20 residues long. In nucleotides, the CDR3 is TGCGCCAGCAGCCAAGGACCCCGATCGAGCGGGAGGGCCTTTAGAAATGAGCAGTTCTTC. Translating it yields CASSQGPRSSGRAFRNEQFF.

The table lists this clone with a few counts. The CDR3 DNA is TGTGCCAGCAGCCAAGACGCAGGTGGGGCCCCTGATGAGCAGTTCTTC. It yields the protein CASSQDAGGAPDEQFF. The V and J genes are TRBV14 and TRBJ2-1, with a weak D call TRBD1 (5 bases). Germline V CDR1 and CDR2: SGHDN, FVKESK. The germline V and J ends were trimmed by 0 bases and 8 bases, with 17 bases remaining between them. The CDR3 is 16 amino acids.

This chain links TRBV4-1 with TRBJ2-1; TRBD2 matches at 14 bases. The V and J ends lost 5 bases and 1 base, in that order; junction bases with no gene match: 13. Germline V lookup: CDR1 MGHRA, CDR2 YSYEKL. The CDR3 covers 20 residues. The CDR3: CASSSREGLAGVKSYNEQFF. CDR3 nucleotide sequence: TGCGCCAGCAGCAGCCGCGAGGGACTAGCGGGAGTGAAGTCCTACAATGAGCAGTTCTTC.

The chain uses TRBV13 and TRBJ2-5; the match to TRBD2 covers 7 bases. Germline V lookup: CDR1 PRHDT, CDR2 FYEKMQ (reference sequence). This CDR3 has 15 residues. Germline trimming cut 0 bases from V and 5 bases from J; bases unmatched to any gene: 6. The CDR3: CASSLGGRALETQYF. CDR3 DNA: TGTGCCAGCAGCTTAGGGGGGAGGGCCTTGGAGACCCAGTACTTC.

The V and J genes are TRBV7-9 and TRBJ2-1; 10 nucleotides line up with TRBD1. Germline CDR1 SEHNR, CDR2 FQNEAQ (reference sequence). The CDR3 runs 16 residues. V lost 1 base and J lost 7; bases outside the gene matches: 7. The CDR3 DNA sequence: TGTGCCAGCAGCTTAGGTTTGGGACAGGGGTCGAATGAGCAGTTCTTC. Encoded protein: CASSLGLGQGSNEQFF.

In this sample, this clone turned up a few times. The V gene is TRBV4-1, the J gene TRBJ1-2; tentative D call: TRBD1 (6 bases). The CDR3 spans 15 residues. CDR1 MGHRA and CDR2 YSYEKL come from the germline V gene. V lost 4 bases to trimming and J lost 6 bases, with 18 bases between them. The CDR3 loop is CASSPRDTQGHGYTF. Here the CDR3 DNA reads TGCGCCAGCAGCCCTCGGGACACTCAAGGTCATGGCTACACCTTC.

The chain carries TRBV18 and TRBJ2-2, with a possible D match to TRBD1 (6 bases). The germline V gene encodes CDR1 KGHSH and CDR2 LQKENI. V was clipped by 2 bases and J by 5 bases, with 9 bases between them. There are 14 residues in the CDR3. This chain's CDR3 is CASSPGTRTGELFF. CDR3 sequence (DNA): TGTGCCAGCTCACCAGGGACAAGAACCGGGGAGCTGTTTTTT.

This clone turned up a few times. This sequence joins TRBV6-2 or TRBV6-3 and TRBJ2-7, with 9 nucleotides matching TRBD2. CDR3 length: 15 residues. J was trimmed by 2 bases and V by 5 bases; bases with no gene match: 7. CDR1 and CDR2 from the germline V gene are MNHEY and SVGEGT. The CDR3 sequence is CASSDGSSGTYEQYF. The CDR3 region has the DNA TGTGCCAGCAGTGACGGGTCTAGCGGGACCTACGAGCAGTACTTC.